This paragraph covers one TCR beta chain sequence. This record comes from a study of T cell responses to AZD1222 COVID-19 vaccine. V shed 1 base and J shed 7 bases, with 13 bases lying between them. Germline V gene lookup returns CDR1 SEHNR and CDR2 FQNEAQ (reference sequence). The CDR3 spans 14 residues. The repertoire was sequenced with immunoSEQ multiplex PCR; TCRdb's copy has only in-frame clones and lacks some. The sample records around 150,000 clones, 80% to 95% being singletons. The receptor was isolated from an adult who received the AZD1222 COVID-19 vaccine. This chain joins TRBV7-9 and TRBJ1-1; D perhaps matches TRBD1 (5 bases). The sample here was peripheral blood, taken 28 days after the second AZD1222 dose. The CDR3 is CASSLVTGDYEAFF. CDR3 DNA: TGTGCCAGCAGCTTAGTCACAGGCGATTATGAAGCTTTCTTT.